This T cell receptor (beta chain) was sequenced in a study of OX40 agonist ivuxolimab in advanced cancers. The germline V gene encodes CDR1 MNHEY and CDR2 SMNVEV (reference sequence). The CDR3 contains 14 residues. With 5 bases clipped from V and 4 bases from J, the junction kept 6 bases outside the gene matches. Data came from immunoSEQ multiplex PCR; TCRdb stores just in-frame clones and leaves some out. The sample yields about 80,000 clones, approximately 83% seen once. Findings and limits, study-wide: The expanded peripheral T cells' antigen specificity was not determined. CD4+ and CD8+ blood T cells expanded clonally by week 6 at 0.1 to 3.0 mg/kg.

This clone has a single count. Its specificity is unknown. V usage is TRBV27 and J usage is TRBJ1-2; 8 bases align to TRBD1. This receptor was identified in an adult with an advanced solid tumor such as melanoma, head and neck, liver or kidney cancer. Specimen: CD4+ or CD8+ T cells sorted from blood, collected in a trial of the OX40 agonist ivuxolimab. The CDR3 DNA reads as TGTGCCAGCAGTGCCCGGGACAGGCCCTATGGCTACACCTTC. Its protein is CASSARDRPYGYTF.